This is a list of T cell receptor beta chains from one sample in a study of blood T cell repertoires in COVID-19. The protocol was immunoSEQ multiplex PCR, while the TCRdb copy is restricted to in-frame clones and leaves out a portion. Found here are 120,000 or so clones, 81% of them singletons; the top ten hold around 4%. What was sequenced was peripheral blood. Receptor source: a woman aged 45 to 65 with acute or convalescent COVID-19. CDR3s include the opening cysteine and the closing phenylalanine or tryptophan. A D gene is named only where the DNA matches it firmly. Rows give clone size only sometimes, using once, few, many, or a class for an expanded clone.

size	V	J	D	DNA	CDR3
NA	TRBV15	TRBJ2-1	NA	TGTGCCACCAGCAGCGATACCAGGGACACAGTATGGGATGAGCAGTTCTTC	CATSSDTRDTVWDEQFF
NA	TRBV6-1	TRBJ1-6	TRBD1	TGTGCCAGCAGTGACATGCACAGGGGCCATAATTCACCCCTCCACTTT	CASSDMHRGHNSPLHF
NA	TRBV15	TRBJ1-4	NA	TGTGCCACCAGCAGGGGCGGAGGGGAGCGCGAAAAACTGTTTTTT	CATSRGGGEREKLFF
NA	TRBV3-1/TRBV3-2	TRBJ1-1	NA	TGTGCCAGCAGCCCCTTGGGACTTATGAACACTGAAGCTTTCTTT	CASSPLGLMNTEAFF
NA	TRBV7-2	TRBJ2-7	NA	TGTGCCAGCAGCTTAGCCAGCTCCTACGAGCAGTACTTC	CASSLASSYEQYF
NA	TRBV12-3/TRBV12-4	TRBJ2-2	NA	TGTGCCAGCAGCCGAGACAGCACCGGGGAGCTGTTTTTT	CASSRDSTGELFF
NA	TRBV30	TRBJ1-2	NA	TGTGCCTGGAGTCGGGGGGGCCCGACCTATGGCTACACCTTC	CAWSRGGPTYGYTF
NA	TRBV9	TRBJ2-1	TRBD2	TGTGCCAGCAGCTCCGGTAGCGGGGGGCCATACAATGAGCAGTTCTTC	CASSSGSGGPYNEQFF
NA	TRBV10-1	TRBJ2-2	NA	TGCGCCAGCAGTGAGTCTGGCCGCGGGGAGCTGTTTTTT	CASSESGRGELFF
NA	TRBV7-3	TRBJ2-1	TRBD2	TGTGCCAGCAGCATGATAGCGGGGAGTCGTTACAATGAGCAGTTCTTC	CASSMIAGSRYNEQFF
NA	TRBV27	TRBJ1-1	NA	TGTGCCAGCAGTTTCTCGCGAGGGTTGAACACTGAAGCTTTCTTT	CASSFSRGLNTEAFF
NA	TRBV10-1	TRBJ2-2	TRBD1	TGCGCCAGCAGACCCGGGACAGGGGGAACCGGGGAGCTGTTTTTT	CASRPGTGGTGELFF
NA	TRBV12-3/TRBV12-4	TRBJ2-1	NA	TGTGCCAGCAGGCTAGCGCTAAACAATGAGCAGTTCTTC	CASRLALNNEQFF
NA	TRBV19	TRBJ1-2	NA	TGTGCCAGTACATTGGGCCAGAACTATGGCTACACCTTC	CASTLGQNYGYTF
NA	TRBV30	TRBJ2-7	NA	TGTGCCTGGAGCTTGGGGGGTCGGTACGAGCAGTACTTC	CAWSLGGRYEQYF
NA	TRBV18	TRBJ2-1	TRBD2	TGTGCCAGCTCACAGTCTAGCGGGAGAAACAATGAGCAGTTCTTC	CASSQSSGRNNEQFF
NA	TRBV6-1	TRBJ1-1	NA	TGTGCCAGCACTAGGGGTATAAGCACTGAAGCTTTCTTT	CASTRGISTEAFF
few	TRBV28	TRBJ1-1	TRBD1	TGTGCCAGCAGTCTCAGGACAGGGTCGGGGAACACTGAAGCTTTCTTT	CASSLRTGSGNTEAFF
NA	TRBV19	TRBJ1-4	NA	TGTGCCAGTAGTGGTGGCTGGGGCGCCGATGAAAAACTGTTTTTT	CASSGGWGADEKLFF
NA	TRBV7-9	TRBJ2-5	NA	TGTGCCAGCAGCTTACCGACGGGCCTAGCCCAAGAGACCCAGTACTTC	CASSLPTGLAQETQYF
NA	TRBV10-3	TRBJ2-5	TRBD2	TGTGCCTCAGGACTAGCGGGGACTCAAGAGACCCAGTACTTC	CASGLAGTQETQYF
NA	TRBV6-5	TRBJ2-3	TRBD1	TGTGCCAGCAGACAGGGGGGAGACACAGATACGCAGTATTTT	CASRQGGDTDTQYF
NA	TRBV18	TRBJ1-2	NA	TGTGCCAGCTCACCGGGCTTGATTGGGCGTTATGGCTACACCTTC	CASSPGLIGRYGYTF
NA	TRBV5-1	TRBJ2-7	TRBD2	TGCGCCAGCAGCTTGCCGGGACTAGCGGGGCTCTACGAGCAGTACTTC	CASSLPGLAGLYEQYF
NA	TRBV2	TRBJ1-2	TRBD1	TGTGCCAGCAGGCCAGGGGGGTATGGCTACACCTTC	CASRPGGYGYTF
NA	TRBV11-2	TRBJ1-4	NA	TGTGCCAGCAGCTTAGCGTCGGGACACACTAATGAAAAACTGTTTTTT	CASSLASGHTNEKLFF
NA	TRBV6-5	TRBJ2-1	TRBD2	TGTGCCAGCAGGCCCGGGACTAGCGTCTACAATGAGCAGTTCTTC	CASRPGTSVYNEQFF
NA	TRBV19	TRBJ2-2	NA	TGTGCCAGTAACAACAGGGCCCTGAACACCGGGGAGCTGTTTTTT	CASNNRALNTGELFF
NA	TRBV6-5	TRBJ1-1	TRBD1	TGTGCCAGCAGTTGGACAGGGGGATTAACTGAAGCTTTCTTT	CASSWTGGLTEAFF
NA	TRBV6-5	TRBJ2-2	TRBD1	TGTGCCAGCAGCCTGACAGGGGACGCCGGGGAGCTGTTTTTT	CASSLTGDAGELFF
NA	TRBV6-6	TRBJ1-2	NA	TGTGCCAGCAGTTACATAGACAGAGGTTCTGGCTACACCTTC	CASSYIDRGSGYTF
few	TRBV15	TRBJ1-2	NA	TGTGCCACCAGGTTTACGGGCCAGGGTAATGGCTACACCTTC	CATRFTGQGNGYTF
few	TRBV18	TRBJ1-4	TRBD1	TGTGCCAGCTCACGGCCGGGACAGGGCTGGGAAAAACTGTTTTTT	CASSRPGQGWEKLFF
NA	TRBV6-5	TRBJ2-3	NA	TGTGCCAGCGGGCGGGGCGGAACTAGCACAGATACGCAGTATTTT	CASGRGGTSTDTQYF
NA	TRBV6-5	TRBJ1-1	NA	TGTGCCAGCAGTTACTCGTTCGGCAGGGAGAACACTGAAGCTTTCTTT	CASSYSFGRENTEAFF
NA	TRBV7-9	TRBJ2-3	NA	TGTGCCAGCAGCGTGATCGAGACAGTCACCACAGATACGCAGTATTTT	CASSVIETVTTDTQYF
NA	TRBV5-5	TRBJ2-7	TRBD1	TGTGCCAGCAGCGCCCAGACAGGGCTATACGAGCAGTACTTC	CASSAQTGLYEQYF
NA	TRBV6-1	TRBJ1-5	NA	TGTGCCAGCAGTGAAAGGAGTCAGCCCCAGCATTTT	CASSERSQPQHF
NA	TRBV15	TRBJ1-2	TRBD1	TGTGCCACGAGGGACAGATTATATGGCTACACCTTC	CATRDRLYGYTF
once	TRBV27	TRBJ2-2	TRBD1	TGTGCCAGCAGGACAGGGCATCCCACCGGGGAGCTGTTTTTT	CASRTGHPTGELFF
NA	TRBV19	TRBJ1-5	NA	TGTGCCAGTAGTGGTAGGGAGGGCAATCAGCCCCAGCATTTT	CASSGREGNQPQHF
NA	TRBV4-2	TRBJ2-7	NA	TGTGCCAGCAGCCACCCGGGACTTCCCTACGAGCAGTACTTC	CASSHPGLPYEQYF
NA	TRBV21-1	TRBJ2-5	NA	TGTGCCAGCAGCACACGCAGGGGTGGCGAGACCCAGTACTTC	CASSTRRGGETQYF
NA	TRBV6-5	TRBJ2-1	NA	TGTGCCAGCAGTTACGTCACAGGGACGTTCAATGAGCAGTTCTTC	CASSYVTGTFNEQFF
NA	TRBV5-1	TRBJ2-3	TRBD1	TGCGCCAGCAGCTTACAGGGGACAGATACGCAGTATTTT	CASSLQGTDTQYF
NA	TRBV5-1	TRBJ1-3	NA	TGCGCCAGCAGCAGGAGTAGCTCTGGAAACACCATATATTTT	CASSRSSSGNTIYF
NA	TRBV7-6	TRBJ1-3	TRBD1	TGTGCCAGCACCATAGGGACAGGCGTCTCTGGAAACACCATATATTTT	CASTIGTGVSGNTIYF
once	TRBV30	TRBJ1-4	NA	TGTGCCTGGAGTGAAGGGAGCGAAAAACTGTTTTTT	CAWSEGSEKLFF
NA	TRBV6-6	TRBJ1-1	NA	TGTGCCAGCAGTTACTCACTAGGGGGACCAGTGTCTGAAGCTTTCTTT	CASSYSLGGPVSEAFF
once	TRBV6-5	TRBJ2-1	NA	TGTGCCAGCGGCGGGTTAGGCTTGCGCAATGAGCAGTTCTTC	CASGGLGLRNEQFF
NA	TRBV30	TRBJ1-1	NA	TGTGCCTGGAGTGGGTTTCCGGGACTGCCGGCTGAAGCTTTCTTT	CAWSGFPGLPAEAFF